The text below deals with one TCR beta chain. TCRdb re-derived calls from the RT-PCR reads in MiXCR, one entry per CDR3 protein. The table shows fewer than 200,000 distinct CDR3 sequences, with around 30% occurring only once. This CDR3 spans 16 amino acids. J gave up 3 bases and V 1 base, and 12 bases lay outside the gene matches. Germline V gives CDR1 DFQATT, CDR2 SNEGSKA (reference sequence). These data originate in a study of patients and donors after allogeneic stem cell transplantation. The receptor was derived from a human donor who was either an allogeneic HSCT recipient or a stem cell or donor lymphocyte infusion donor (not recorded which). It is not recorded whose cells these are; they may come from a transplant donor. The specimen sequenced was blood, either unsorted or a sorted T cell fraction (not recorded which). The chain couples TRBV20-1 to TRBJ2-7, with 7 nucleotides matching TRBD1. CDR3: CSARAKTGARSYEQYF. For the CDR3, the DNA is TGCAGTGCTAGAGCCAAAACAGGGGCCCGAAGCTACGAGCAGTACTTC.